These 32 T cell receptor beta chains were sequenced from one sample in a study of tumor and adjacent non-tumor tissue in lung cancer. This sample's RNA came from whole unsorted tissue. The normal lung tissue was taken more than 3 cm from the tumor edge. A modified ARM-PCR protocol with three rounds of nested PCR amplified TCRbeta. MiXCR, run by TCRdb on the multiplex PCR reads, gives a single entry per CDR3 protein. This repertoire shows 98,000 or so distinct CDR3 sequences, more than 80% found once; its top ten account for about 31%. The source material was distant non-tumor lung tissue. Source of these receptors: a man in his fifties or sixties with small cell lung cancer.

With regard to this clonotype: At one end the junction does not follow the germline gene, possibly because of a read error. In DNA form, the CDR3 reads TGCAGCGTCTACAACGACCGGGACATGGGAGAGACTCAGTACTTC. This encodes CSVYNDRDMGETQYF. The chain joins TRBV29-1 to TRBJ2-5; D is perhaps TRBD1 (6 bases). This CDR3 has 15 residues. The germline V gene encodes CDR1 SQVTM and CDR2 ANQGSEA.

The CDR3 spells CAYSSQGAVGANVLTF. In DNA, the CDR3 is TGTGCCTACAGCTCCCAGGGGGCGGTTGGGGCCAACGTCCTGACTTTC. This rearrangement joins TRBV11-2 to TRBJ2-6; 8 bases are shared with TRBD1. Trimming cost V 11 bases and J 3 bases; bases outside gene matches: 12. Germline values: CDR1 SGHAT, CDR2 FQNNGV. The CDR3 has 16 residues. The whole variable domain, remainder taken from reference TRBV11-2 and TRBJ2-6, is EAGVAQSPRYKIIEKRQSVAFWCNPISGHATLYWYQQILGQGPKLLIQFQNNGVVDDSQLPKDRFSAERLKGVDSTLKIQPAKLEDSAVYLCAYSSQGAVGANVLTFGAGSRLTVL.

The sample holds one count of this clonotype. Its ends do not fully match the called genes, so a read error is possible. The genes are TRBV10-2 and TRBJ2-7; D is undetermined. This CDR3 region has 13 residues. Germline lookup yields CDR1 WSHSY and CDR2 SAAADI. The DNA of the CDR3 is TGCGCCAGCAGTGGTAGTAGGGCCGCCGAGCACTACTTC. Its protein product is CASSGSRAAEHYF.

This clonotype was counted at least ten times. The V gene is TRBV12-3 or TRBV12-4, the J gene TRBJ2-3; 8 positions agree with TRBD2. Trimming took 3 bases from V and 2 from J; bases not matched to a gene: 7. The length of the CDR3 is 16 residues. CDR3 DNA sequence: TGTGCCAGCAGTTTCCCGAGTAGCGGGATCACAGATACGCAGTATTTT. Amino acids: CASSFPSSGITDTQYF.

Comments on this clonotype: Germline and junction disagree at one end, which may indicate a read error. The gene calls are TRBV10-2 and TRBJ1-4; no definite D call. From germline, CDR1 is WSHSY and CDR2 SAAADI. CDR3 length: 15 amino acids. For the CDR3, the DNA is TGCGCCAGCAGTGACGCAGTTGCAACTATTGAAAAACTGTTTTTT. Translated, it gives CASSDAVATIEKLFF.

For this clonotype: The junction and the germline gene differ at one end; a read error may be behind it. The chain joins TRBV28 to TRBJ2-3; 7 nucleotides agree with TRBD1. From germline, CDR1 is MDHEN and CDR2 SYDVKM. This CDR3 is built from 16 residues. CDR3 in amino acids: CVSSRGQDLRTNTQYF. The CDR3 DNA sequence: TGTGTCAGCAGCAGAGGACAGGATTTACGCACAAATACACAGTATTTT.

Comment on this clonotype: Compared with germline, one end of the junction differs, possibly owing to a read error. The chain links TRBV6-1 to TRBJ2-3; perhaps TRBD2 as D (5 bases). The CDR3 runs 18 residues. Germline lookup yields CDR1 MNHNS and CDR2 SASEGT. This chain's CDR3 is CASNEALMGSATTDTRYF. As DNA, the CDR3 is TGTGCCAGCAATGAAGCATTAATGGGTTCTGCGACTACAGATACGCGGTATTTT.

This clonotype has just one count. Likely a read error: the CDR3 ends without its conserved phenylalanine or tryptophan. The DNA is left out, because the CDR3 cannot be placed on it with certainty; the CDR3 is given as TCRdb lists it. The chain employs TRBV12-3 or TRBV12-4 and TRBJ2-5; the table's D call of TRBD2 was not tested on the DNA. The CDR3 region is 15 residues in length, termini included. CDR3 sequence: CPRSPTSGAMETQCL.

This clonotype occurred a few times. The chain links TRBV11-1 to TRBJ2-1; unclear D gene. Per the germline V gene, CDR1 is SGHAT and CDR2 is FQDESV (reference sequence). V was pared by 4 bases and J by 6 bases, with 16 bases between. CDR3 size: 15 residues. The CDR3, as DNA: TGTGCCAGCAGCTCTCAAGACGAGACCTGCAATGAGCAGTTCTTC. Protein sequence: CASSSQDETCNEQFF. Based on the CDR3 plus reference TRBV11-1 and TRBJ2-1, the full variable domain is EAEVAQSPRYKITEKSQAVAFWCDPISGHATLYWYRQILGQGPELLVQFQDESVVDDSQLPKDRFSAERLKGVDSTLKIQPAELGDSAMYLCASSSQDETCNEQFFGPGTRLTVL.

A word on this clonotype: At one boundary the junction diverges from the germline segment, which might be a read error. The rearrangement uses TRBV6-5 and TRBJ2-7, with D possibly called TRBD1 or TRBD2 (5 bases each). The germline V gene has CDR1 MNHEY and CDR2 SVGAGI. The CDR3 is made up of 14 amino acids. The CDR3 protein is CASKVVGAWGEQYF. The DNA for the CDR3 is TGTGCCAGCAAGGTAGTGGGAGCGTGGGGCGAGCAGTATTTC.

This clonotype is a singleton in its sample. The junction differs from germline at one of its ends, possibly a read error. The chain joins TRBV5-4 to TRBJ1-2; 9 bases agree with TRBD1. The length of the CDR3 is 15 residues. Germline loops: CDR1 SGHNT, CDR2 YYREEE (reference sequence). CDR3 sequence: CASSLGQGVNHGYTF. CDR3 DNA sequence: TGTGCCAGCAGCCTGGGACAGGGAGTTAACCATGGCTACACCTTT.

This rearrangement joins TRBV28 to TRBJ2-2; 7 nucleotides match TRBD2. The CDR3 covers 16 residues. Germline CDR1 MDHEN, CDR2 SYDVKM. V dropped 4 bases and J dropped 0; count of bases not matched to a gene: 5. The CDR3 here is CASSSMGGANTGELFF. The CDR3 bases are TGTGCCAGCAGTTCTATGGGGGGGGCGAACACCGGGGAGCTGTTTTTT. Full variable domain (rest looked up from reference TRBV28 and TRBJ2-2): DVKVTQSSRYLVKRTGEKVFLECVQDMDHENMFWYRQDPGLGLRLIYFSYDVKMKEKGDIPEGYSVSREKKERFSLILESASTNQTSMYLCASSSMGGANTGELFFGEGSRLTVL.

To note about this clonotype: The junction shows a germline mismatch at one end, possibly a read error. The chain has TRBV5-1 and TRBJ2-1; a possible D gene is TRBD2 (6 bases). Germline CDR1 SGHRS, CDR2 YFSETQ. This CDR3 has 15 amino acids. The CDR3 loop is CASGLNGGSYNEQFF. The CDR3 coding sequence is TGCGCCAGCGGCTTGAACGGGGGTTCCTACAATGAGCAGTTCTTC.

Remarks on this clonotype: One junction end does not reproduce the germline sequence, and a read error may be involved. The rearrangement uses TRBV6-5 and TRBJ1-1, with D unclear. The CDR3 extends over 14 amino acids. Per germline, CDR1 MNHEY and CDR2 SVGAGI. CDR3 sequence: CAISYRRLETEAFF. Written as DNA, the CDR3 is TGTGCCATCAGTTATAGGAGGCTAGAGACTGAAGCTTTCTTT.

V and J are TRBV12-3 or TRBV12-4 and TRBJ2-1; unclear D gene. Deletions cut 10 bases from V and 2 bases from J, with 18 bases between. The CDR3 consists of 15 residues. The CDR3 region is CATHLWWKPYNEQFF. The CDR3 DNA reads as TGTGCCACCCATTTGTGGTGGAAGCCCTACAATGAGCAGTTCTTC.

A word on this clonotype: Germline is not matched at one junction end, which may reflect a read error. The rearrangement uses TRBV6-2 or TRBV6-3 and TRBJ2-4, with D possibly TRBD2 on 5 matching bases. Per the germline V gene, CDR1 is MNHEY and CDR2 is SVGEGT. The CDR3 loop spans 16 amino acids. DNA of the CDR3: TGTGTCAGCACCTATCGGACTGACCTAGCCAGAAACATTCAGTACTTC. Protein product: CVSTYRTDLARNIQYF.

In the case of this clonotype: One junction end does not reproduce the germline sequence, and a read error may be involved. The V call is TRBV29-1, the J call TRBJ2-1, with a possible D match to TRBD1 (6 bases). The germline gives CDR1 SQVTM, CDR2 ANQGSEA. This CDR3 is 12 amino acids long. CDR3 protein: CSAIQGYKEQFF. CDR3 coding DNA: TGCAGCGCCATACAGGGATACAAAGAGCAGTTCTTC.

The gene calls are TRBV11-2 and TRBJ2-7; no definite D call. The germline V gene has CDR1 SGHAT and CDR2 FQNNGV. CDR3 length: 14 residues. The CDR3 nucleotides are TGTGCCAGTAGCTTGAATCAGAGACCTTACGAGCAGTACGTC. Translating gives CASSLNQRPYEQYV.

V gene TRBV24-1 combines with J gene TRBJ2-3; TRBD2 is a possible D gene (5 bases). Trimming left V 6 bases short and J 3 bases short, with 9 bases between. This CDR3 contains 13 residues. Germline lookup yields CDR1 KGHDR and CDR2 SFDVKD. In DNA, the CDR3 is TGTGCCACCAGTAACGGGATGACAGATACGCAGTATTTT. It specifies CATSNGMTDTQYF.

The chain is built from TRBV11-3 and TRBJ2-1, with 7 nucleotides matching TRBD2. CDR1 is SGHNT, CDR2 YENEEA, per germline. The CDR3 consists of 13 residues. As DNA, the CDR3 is TGTCACAACAGCTTAGGGACTAACAATGAGCAGTTCTTC. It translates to CHNSLGTNNEQFF. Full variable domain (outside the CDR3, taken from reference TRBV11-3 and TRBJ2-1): EAGVVQSPRYKIIEKKQPVAFWCNPISGHNTLYWYLQNLGQGPELLIRYENEEAVDDSQLPKDRFSAERLKGVDSTLKIQPAELGDSAVYLCHNSLGTNNEQFFGPGTRLTVL.

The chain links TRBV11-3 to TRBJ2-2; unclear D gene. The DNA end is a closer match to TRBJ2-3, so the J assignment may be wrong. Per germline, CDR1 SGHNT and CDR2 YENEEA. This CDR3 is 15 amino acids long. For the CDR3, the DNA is TGTGCCAGCAGCTTAGGGGTCTCTTCAGGAGAGGAGCAGTATTTT. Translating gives CASSLGVSSGEEQYF.

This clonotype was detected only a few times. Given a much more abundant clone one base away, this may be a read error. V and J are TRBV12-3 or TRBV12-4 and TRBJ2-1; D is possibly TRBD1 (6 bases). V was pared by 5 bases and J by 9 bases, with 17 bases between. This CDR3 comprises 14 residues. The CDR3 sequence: CASSLWGRGGEQFF. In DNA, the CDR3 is TGTGCCAGCAGTCTCTGGGGAAGAGGGGGTGAGCAGTTCTTC.

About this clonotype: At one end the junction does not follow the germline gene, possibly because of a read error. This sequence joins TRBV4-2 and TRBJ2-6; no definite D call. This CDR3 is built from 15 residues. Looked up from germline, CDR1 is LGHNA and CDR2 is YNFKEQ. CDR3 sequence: CAISRVNSGANVLTF. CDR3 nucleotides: TGTGCCATCAGCCGGGTCAACTCTGGGGCCAACGTCCTGACTTTC.

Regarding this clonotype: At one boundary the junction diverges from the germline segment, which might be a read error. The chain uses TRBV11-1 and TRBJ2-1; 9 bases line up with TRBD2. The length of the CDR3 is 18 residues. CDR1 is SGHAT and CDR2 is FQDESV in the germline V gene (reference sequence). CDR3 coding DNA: TGTGTCAGCAGCTCAGAATCAAGGATTAGCGGGAGTGGTATTGAGCAGTTCTTC. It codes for CVSSSESRISGSGIEQFF.

The DNA for the CDR3 is TGTGCCATCAGATTGGCCGGGAGCTCCTACAATGAGCAGTTCTTC. Translated: CAIRLAGSSYNEQFF. The V call is TRBV5-4, the J call TRBJ2-1, with D perhaps matching TRBD2 (6 bases). This CDR3 region has 15 residues. Between the trimmed V and J ends, which lost 9 bases and 0 bases, there was a span of 16 bases. Germline values: CDR1 SGHNT, CDR2 YYREEE (reference sequence).

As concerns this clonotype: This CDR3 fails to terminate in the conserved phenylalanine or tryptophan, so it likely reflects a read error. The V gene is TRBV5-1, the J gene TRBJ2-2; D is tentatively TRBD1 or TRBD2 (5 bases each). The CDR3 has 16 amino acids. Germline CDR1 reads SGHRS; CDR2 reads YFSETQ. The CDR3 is CASSLETGTYTGELFL. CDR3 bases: TGTGCCAGCAGCTTGGAGACCGGGACCTACACCGGAGAGCTGTTTTTA.

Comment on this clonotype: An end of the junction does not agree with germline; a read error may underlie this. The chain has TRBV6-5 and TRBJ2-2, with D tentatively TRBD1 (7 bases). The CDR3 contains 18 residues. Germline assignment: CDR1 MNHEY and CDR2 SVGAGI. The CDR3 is CASSYSYRDRRNTGELYF. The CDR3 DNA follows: TGTGCCAGCAGTTACTCTTACCGGGACAGAAGAAACACGGGGGAGCTGTATTTT.

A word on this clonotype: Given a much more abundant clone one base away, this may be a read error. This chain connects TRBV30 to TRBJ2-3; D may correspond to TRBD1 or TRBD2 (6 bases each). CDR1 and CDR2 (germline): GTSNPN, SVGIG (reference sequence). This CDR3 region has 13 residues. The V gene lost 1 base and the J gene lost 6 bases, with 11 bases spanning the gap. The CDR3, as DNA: TGTGCCTGGAGTGAGGGGGGTCAGGATACGCAGTATTTT. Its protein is CAWSEGGQDTQYF.

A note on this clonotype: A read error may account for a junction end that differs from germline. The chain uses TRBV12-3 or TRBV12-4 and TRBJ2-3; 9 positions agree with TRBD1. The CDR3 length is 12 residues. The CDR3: CASIQDRGTQYF. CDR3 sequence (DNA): TGTGCTAGCATTCAGGACAGGGGTACGCAGTATTTT.

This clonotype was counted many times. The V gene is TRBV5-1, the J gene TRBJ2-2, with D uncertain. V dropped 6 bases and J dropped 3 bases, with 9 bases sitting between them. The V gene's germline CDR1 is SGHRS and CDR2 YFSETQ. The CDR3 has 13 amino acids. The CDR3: CASTSKHTGELFF. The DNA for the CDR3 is TGCGCCAGCACCTCGAAGCACACCGGGGAGCTGTTTTTT. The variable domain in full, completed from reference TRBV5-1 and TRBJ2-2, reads KAGVTQTPRYLIKTRGQQVTLSCSPISGHRSVSWYQQTPGQGLQFLFEYFSETQRNKGNFPGRFSGRQFSNSRSEMNVSTLELGDSALYLCASTSKHTGELFFGEGSRLTVL.

The CDR3 loop reads CASGQTRGCEQFF. The CDR3 bases are TGTGCCAGCGGACAGACGCGGGGCTGTGAACAGTTCTTC. The chain employs TRBV6-5 and TRBJ2-1; D may correspond to TRBD1 or TRBD2 (6 bases each). This CDR3 spans 13 amino acids. From germline, CDR1 is MNHEY and CDR2 SVGAGI. Trimming removed 8 bases from V and 13 bases from J, with 21 bases in between.

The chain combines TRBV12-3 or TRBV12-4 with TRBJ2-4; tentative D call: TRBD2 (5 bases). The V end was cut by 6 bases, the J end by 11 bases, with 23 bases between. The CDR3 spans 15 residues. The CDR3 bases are TGTGCCAGCAGCCCAAGGAGAGCAGCTGGGAGCGTTCAGTACTTC. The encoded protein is CASSPRRAAGSVQYF.